This T cell receptor (beta chain) was profiled in a study of cytomegalovirus exposure and HLA in healthy donors. Whole-study results and caveats: Per a prior analysis, the majority of TCR beta V segments were productive roughly 87% or roughly 30% of the time. According to reports, the classifier identified cytomegalovirus status with high specificity and sensitivity. An apparent linkage of common viral pathogens to several of the most significant clusters emerged in a later analysis. The analysis excluded some indistinguishable V segments, including TRBV6-2 and TRBV6-3.

Primers for the PCR totalled 60 Vbeta and 13 Jbeta. Sequencing used immunoSEQ multiplex PCR; TCRdb keeps in-frame clones, though not all of them. The sample consists of about 130,000 clones, about 76% of them appearing once. As for this clone: Its matching antigen is unknown.

Germline-derived CDR1 and CDR2 are MNHNS and SASEGT. Germline trimming cut 2 bases from V and 8 bases from J; bases unmatched to any gene: 7. The CDR3 has 14 amino acids. V gene TRBV6-1 combines with J gene TRBJ1-2, with TRBD1 identical over 8 bases. Input material: PBMCs. This TCR was recovered from a man between 18 and 29 years old in good health and CMV-seronegative. CDR3 amino acids: CASSEPGQGHGYTF. The DNA of the CDR3 is TGTGCCAGCAGTGAACCCGGACAGGGCCACGGCTACACCTTC.